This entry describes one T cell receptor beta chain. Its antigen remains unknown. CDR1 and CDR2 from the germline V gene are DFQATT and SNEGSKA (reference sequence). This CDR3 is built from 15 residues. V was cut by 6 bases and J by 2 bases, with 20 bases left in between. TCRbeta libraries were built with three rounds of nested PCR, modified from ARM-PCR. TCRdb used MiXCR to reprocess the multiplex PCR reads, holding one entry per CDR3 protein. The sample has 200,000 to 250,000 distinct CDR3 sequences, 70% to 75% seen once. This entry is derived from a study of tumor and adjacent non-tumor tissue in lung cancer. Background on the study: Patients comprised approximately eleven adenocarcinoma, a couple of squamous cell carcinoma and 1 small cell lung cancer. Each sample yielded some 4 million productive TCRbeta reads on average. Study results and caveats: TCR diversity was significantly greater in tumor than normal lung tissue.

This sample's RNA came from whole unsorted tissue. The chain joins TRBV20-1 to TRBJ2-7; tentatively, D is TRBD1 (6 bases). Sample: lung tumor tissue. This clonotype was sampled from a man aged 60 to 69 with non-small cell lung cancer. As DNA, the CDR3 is TGCAGTGCCGCCTCAGGGGCAGTCGAAACCTACGAGCAGTACTTC. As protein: CSAASGAVETYEQYF.